A single sample gave rise to the 20 T cell receptor beta chains below, sequenced in a study of T cell responses to AZD1222 COVID-19 vaccine. Assay: immunoSEQ multiplex PCR; the TCRdb copy retains only in-frame clones and omits some. The profile covers about 83,000 clones, with 86% appearing a single time and over 8% taken by the ten largest. The specimen comprised peripheral blood, sampled on day 0 of AZD1222 vaccination. The receptors shown here come from an adult in good health.

This sequence joins TRBV5-1 and TRBJ1-2; 7 positions match TRBD1. V dropped 5 bases and J dropped 6; count of bases not matched to a gene: 7. Germline V gives CDR1 SGHRS, CDR2 YFSETQ. This CDR3 is built from 13 residues. The CDR3 sequence: CASRLQGPHGYTF. The CDR3 region has the DNA TGCGCCAGCAGATTACAGGGGCCCCATGGCTACACCTTC.

The chain links TRBV28 to TRBJ2-6; 9 bases map to TRBD1. The length of the CDR3 is 17 residues. Germline V gene data show CDR1 as MDHEN and CDR2 as SYDVKM. Trimming at V came to 1 base and at J to 2 bases, leaving 3 bases not matched to a gene. CDR3 nucleotides: TGTGCCAGCAGTTTATTGACAGGGGGAGCTGGGGCCAACGTCCTGACTTTC. Its translation is CASSLLTGGAGANVLTF.

The genes are TRBV4-1 and TRBJ2-7, with TRBD1 matching over 7 bases. The CDR3 sequence is 17 residues long. V shed 4 bases and J 1 base; nucleotides not matched to a gene: 13. The germline gives CDR1 MGHRA, CDR2 YSYEKL. The chain's CDR3 is CASSPEGDSPRSYEQYF. CDR3 in DNA: TGCGCCAGCAGCCCCGAAGGGGACAGTCCTAGGTCCTACGAGCAGTACTTC.

The chain is built from TRBV2 and TRBJ1-6; D is unclear. Germline CDR1 reads SNHLY; CDR2 reads FYNNEI. CDR3 length equals 17 residues. Trimming shortened V by 2 bases and J by 1 base, and 12 bases separated the two germline ends. The CDR3 nucleotides read TGTGCCAGCAGTGAACGGCAAGTTTGGTCCTATAATTCACCCCTCCACTTT. It encodes CASSERQVWSYNSPLHF.

The rearrangement links TRBV7-9 to TRBJ1-3; D not resolved. The CDR3 runs to 15 residues. Germline V gene sequence: CDR1 SEHNR, CDR2 FQNEAQ (reference sequence). V dropped 5 bases and J dropped 2 bases, with 13 bases sitting between them. CDR3 region: CASSPGEVAGNTIYF. The CDR3 bases are TGTGCCAGCAGCCCGGGAGAGGTAGCTGGAAACACCATATATTTT.

J is TRBJ2-3 and V is TRBV6-5; tentative D call: TRBD2 (6 bases). The germline V and J ends were trimmed by 7 bases and 1 base, with 15 bases remaining between them. This CDR3 has 15 amino acids. Germline CDR1 MNHEY, CDR2 SVGAGI. CDR3 region: CASTPLWGGTDTQYF. CDR3 nucleotide sequence: TGTGCCAGCACCCCCCTGTGGGGGGGCACAGATACGCAGTATTTT.

The chain carries TRBV12-3 or TRBV12-4 and TRBJ1-2; D not resolved. V was cut by 7 bases and J by 10 bases, with 19 bases left in between. The CDR3 contains 13 residues. DNA of the CDR3: TGTGCCAGCACCGATCCTCCGAGGGTTGACTACACCTTC. Protein: CASTDPPRVDYTF.

The chain has TRBV11-2 and TRBJ1-4, with D uncertain. The CDR3 totals 13 residues. The V end was cut by 2 bases, the J end by 8 bases, with 9 bases between. Germline V lookup: CDR1 SGHAT, CDR2 FQNNGV. CDR3: CASSLSGREKLFF. The CDR3 DNA sequence: TGTGCCAGCAGCTTATCCGGAAGGGAAAAACTGTTTTTT.

The chain links TRBV19 to TRBJ2-5; TRBD1 is a possible D gene (5 bases). V lost 5 bases and J lost 14, with 6 bases in between. The CDR3 is made up of 8 amino acids. CDR1 is LNHDA, CDR2 SQIVND, per germline (reference sequence). CDR3 loop: CASSWGYF. DNA of the CDR3: TGTGCCAGTAGTTGGGGCTACTTC.

The rearrangement uses TRBV28 and TRBJ2-2; D not certain. Trimming stripped 3 bases from V and 4 bases from J, with 12 bases between. Germline assignment: CDR1 MDHEN and CDR2 SYDVKM. The CDR3 sequence is 15 residues long. The CDR3: CASSFNRVGTGELFF. The CDR3, as DNA: TGTGCCAGCAGTTTTAATAGGGTTGGCACCGGGGAGCTGTTTTTT.

This clone was picked up a small number of times. The V gene is TRBV28, the J gene TRBJ2-1; 7 bases match TRBD2. In germline, CDR1 is MDHEN, CDR2 SYDVKM. This CDR3 contains 17 residues. The V segment lost 5 bases and the J segment 1 base; nucleotides outside the gene matches: 11. CDR3 loop: CASSLNTGGRSYNEQFF. DNA for the CDR3: TGTGCCAGCAGTCTCAATACGGGAGGTCGATCCTACAATGAGCAGTTCTTC.

The chain carries TRBV30 and TRBJ1-5; D uncertain. V lost 0 bases, J lost 8 bases, and 11 bases lay in between. This CDR3 is built from 13 residues. CDR1 is GTSNPN and CDR2 is SVGIG in the germline V gene (reference sequence). The DNA for the CDR3 is TGTGCCTGGAGTGTAAACGAAGGCGAGCCCCAGCATTTT. Translation gives CAWSVNEGEPQHF.

The chain joins TRBV4-2 to TRBJ2-3, with TRBD2 matching 12 bases. CDR3 length: 20 residues. Germline trimming cut 1 base from V and 0 bases from J; bases unmatched to any gene: 11. Germline V lookup: CDR1 LGHNA, CDR2 YNFKEQ. DNA of the CDR3: TGTGCCAGCAGCCAAGGCCTAGCGGGAGGGACTACAACCAGCACAGATACGCAGTATTTT. This translates into CASSQGLAGGTTTSTDTQYF.

The chain carries TRBV5-5 and TRBJ2-1; the D gene is possibly TRBD2 (5 bases). Germline CDR1 reads SGHKS; CDR2 reads YYEKEE (reference sequence). Trimming pared 5 bases from V and 3 bases from J, leaving 12 bases between. The CDR3 is 14 residues long. CDR3 DNA sequence: TGTGCCAGCAGGCAGAGGGCGGGCTACAATGAGCAGTTCTTC. It yields the protein CASRQRAGYNEQFF.

The chain couples TRBV7-9 to TRBJ2-7; unclear D gene. V lost 1 base to trimming and J lost 2 bases, with 18 bases between them. The V gene's germline CDR1 is SEHNR and CDR2 FQNEAQ (reference sequence). The CDR3 runs to 17 residues. CDR3 region: CASSLVVRVELPYEQYF. The CDR3 DNA is TGTGCCAGCAGCTTAGTAGTTAGGGTAGAACTACCCTACGAGCAGTACTTC.

The genes are TRBV7-3 and TRBJ2-2; unclear D gene. Trimming shortened V by 1 base and J by 3 bases, and 6 bases separated the two germline ends. CDR1 is SGHTA and CDR2 is FQGTGA in the germline V gene. The CDR3 is 14 amino acids. Here the CDR3 DNA reads TGTGCCAGCAGCTTAAAGCTAGACACCGGGGAGCTGTTTTTT. Translating gives CASSLKLDTGELFF. Combining the CDR3 with reference TRBV7-3 and TRBJ2-2 gives the whole variable domain GAGVSQTPSNKVTEKGKYVELRCDPISGHTALYWYRQSLGQGPEFLIYFQGTGAADDSGLPNDRFFAVRPEGSVSTLKIQRTERGDSAVYLCASSLKLDTGELFFGEGSRLTVL.

The rearrangement uses TRBV18 and TRBJ2-1; D possibly matches TRBD1 or TRBD2 (5 bases each). Per the germline V gene, CDR1 is KGHSH and CDR2 is LQKENI. Trimming pared 5 bases from V and 15 bases from J, leaving 17 bases between. CDR3 size: 12 residues. CDR3: CASSIRDGPWFF. The CDR3 DNA reads TGTGCCAGCTCAATAAGGGACGGCCCCTGGTTCTTC.

The table lists this clone with a few counts. The rearrangement links TRBV2 to TRBJ2-7, with D possibly matching TRBD2 (5 bases). The germline V and J ends were trimmed by 1 base and 0 bases, with 10 bases remaining between them. The germline gives CDR1 SNHLY, CDR2 FYNNEI. This CDR3 region has 15 residues. CDR3 DNA sequence: TGTGCCAGCAGTGAAGGGCGGAGGACCTCCTACGAGCAGTACTTC. Translated, it gives CASSEGRRTSYEQYF.

The chain employs TRBV28 and TRBJ2-7, with D unresolved. Deletions cut 10 bases from V and 2 bases from J, with 12 bases between. The CDR3 runs 12 residues. CDR1 and CDR2 (germline): MDHEN, SYDVKM. The DNA for the CDR3 is TGTGCCACCAGAAGCCCTCCCTACGAGCAGTACTTC. Translating it yields CATRSPPYEQYF.

Concerning this clone itself: This sample includes further DNA sequences coding for the same CDR3. The chain couples TRBV2 to TRBJ2-7; possible D gene TRBD2, 5 bases. Trimming left V 7 bases short and J 0 bases short, with 7 bases between. CDR1 and CDR2 from the germline V gene are SNHLY and FYNNEI. The CDR3 contains 12 residues. The CDR3: CASNRDSYEQYF. CDR3 nucleotide sequence: TGTGCCAGCAACCGGGACTCCTACGAGCAGTACTTC.